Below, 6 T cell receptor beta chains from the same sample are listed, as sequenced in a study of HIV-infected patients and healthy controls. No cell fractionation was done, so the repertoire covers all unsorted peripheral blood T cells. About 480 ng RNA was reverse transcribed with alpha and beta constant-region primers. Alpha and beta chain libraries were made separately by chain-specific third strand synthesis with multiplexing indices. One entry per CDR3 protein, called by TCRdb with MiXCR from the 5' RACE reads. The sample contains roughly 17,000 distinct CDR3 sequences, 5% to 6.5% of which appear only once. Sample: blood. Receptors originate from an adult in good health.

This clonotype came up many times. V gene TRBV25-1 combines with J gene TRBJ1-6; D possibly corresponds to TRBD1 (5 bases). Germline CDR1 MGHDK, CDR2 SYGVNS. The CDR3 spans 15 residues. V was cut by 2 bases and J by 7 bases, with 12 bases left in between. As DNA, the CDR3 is TGTGCCAGCAGTGAAACGGGACGGGAGAATTCACCCCTCCACTTT. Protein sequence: CASSETGRENSPLHF.

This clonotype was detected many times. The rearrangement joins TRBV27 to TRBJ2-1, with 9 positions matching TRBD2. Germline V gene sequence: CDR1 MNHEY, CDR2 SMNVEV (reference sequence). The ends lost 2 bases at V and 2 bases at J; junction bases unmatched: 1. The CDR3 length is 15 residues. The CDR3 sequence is CASSLAGGPYNEQFF. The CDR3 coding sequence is TGTGCCAGCAGTTTAGCGGGGGGGCCCTACAATGAGCAGTTCTTC.

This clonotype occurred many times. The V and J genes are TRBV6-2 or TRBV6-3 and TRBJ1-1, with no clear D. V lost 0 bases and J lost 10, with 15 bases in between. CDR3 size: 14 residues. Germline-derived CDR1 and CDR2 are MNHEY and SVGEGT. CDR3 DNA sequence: TGTGCCAGCAGTTACTCGGTACAGACGCCGGGAGCTTTCTTT. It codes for CASSYSVQTPGAFF.

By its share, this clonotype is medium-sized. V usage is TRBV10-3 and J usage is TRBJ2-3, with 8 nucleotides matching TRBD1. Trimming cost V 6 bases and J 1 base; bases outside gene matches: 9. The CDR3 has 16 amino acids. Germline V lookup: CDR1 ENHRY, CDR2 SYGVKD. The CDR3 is CAIRVDREGGTDTQYF. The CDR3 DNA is TGTGCCATCAGGGTGGACAGGGAAGGGGGCACAGATACGCAGTATTTT.

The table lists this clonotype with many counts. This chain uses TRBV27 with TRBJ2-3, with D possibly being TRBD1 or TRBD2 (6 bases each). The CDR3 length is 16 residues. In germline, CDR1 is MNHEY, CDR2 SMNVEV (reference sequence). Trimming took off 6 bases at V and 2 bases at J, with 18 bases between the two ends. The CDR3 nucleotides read TGTGCCAGCAGCTGGGGTCCGGGGGCGCACACAGATACGCAGTATTTT. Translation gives CASSWGPGAHTDTQYF.

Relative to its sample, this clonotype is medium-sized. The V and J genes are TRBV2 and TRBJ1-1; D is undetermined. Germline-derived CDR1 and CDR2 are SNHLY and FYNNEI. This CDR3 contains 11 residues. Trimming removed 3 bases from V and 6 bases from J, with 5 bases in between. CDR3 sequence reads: CASSDVPEAFF. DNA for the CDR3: TGTGCCAGCAGTGATGTCCCTGAAGCTTTCTTT. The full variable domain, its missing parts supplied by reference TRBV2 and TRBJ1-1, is EPEVTQTPSHQVTQMGQEVILRCVPISNHLYFYWYRQILGQKVEFLVSFYNNEISEKSEIFDDQFSVERPDGSNFTLKIRSTKLEDSAMYFCASSDVPEAFFGQGTRLTVV.